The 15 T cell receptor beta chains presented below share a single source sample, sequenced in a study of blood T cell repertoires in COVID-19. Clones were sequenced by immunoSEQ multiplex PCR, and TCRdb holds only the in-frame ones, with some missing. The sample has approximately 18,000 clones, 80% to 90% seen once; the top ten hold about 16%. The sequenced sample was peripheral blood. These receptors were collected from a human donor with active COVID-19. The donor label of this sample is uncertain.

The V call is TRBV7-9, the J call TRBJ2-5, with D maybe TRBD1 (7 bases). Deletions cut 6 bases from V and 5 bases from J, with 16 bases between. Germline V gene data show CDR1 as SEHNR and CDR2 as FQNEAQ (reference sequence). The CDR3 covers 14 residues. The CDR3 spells CASSHTTGRETQYF. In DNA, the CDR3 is TGTGCCAGCAGTCACACGACAGGGAGGGAGACCCAGTACTTC.

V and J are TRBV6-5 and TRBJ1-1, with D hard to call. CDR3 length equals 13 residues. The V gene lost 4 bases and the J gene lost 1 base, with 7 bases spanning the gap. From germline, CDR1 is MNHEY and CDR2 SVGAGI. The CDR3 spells CASSWQRNTEAFF. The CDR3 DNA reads TGTGCCAGCAGTTGGCAGCGGAACACTGAAGCTTTCTTT.

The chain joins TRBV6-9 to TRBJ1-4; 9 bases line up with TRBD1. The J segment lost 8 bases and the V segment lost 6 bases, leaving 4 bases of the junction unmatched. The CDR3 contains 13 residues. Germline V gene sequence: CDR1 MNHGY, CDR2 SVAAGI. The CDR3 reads CASRDRGDEKLFF. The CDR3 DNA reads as TGTGCCAGCAGGGACAGGGGTGACGAAAAACTGTTTTTT.

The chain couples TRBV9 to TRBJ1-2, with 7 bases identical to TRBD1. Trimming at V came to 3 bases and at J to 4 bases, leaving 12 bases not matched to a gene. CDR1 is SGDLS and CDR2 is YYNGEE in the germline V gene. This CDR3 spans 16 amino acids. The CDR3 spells CASSGRQGSLLYGYTF. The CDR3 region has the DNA TGTGCCAGCAGCGGACGACAGGGATCGCTCCTCTATGGCTACACCTTC.

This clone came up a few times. The CDR3 loop is CATSDSTSGVETQYF. The CDR3 region has the DNA TGTGCCACCAGTGATTCAACTAGCGGGGTAGAGACCCAGTACTTC. V usage is TRBV24-1 and J usage is TRBJ2-5, with TRBD2 identical over 10 bases. Trimming cost V 2 bases and J 4 bases; bases outside gene matches: 3. CDR1 and CDR2 (germline): KGHDR, SFDVKD. This CDR3 is 15 amino acids long.

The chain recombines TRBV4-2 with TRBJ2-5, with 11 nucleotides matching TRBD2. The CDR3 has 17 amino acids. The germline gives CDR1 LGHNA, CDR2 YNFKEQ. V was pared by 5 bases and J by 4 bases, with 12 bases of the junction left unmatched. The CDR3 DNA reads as TGTGCCAGCAGCATCACTAGCGGGGGAGGATGGCCAGAGACCCAGTACTTC. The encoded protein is CASSITSGGGWPETQYF.

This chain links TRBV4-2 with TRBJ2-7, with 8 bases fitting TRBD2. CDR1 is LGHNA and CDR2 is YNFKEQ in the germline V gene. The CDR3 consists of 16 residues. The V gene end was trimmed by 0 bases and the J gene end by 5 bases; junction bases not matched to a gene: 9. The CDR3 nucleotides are TGTGCCAGCAGCCAAGATAACCCGGGGGGGCCCGACGAGCAGTACTTC. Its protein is CASSQDNPGGPDEQYF.

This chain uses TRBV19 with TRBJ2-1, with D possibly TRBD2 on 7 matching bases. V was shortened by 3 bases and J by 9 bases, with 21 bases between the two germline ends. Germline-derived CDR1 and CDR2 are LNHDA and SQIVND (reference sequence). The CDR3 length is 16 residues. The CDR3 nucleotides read TGTGCCAGTAGTATTGTTGGGGGGGGCGCGATCAGTGAGCAGTTCTTC. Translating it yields CASSIVGGGAISEQFF. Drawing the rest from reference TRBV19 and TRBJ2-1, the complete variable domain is DGGITQSPKYLFRKEGQNVTLSCEQNLNHDAMYWYRQDPGQGLRLIYYSQIVNDFQKGDIAEGYSVSREKKESFPLTVTSAQKNPTAFYLCASSIVGGGAISEQFFGPGTRLTVL.

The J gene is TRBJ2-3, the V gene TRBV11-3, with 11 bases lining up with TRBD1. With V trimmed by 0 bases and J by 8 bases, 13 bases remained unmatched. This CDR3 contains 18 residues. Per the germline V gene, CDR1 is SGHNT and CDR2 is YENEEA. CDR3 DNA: TGTGCCAGCAGCTTAGATTCGTCCGGGACAGGGGGGGCAGGTACGCAGTATTTT. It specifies CASSLDSSGTGGAGTQYF.

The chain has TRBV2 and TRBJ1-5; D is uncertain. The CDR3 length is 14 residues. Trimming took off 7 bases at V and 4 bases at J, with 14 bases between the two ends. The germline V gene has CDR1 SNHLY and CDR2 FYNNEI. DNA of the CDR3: TGTGCCAGCACCCCTAGTTGGTTGAATCAGCCCCAGCATTTT. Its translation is CASTPSWLNQPQHF.

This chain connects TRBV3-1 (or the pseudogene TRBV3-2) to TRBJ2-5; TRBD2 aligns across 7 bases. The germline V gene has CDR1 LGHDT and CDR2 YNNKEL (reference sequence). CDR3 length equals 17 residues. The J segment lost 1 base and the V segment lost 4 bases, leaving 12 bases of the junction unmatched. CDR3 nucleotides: TGTGCCAGCAGCCCCGGCGGGCGGGGGAGATTCCAAGAGACCCAGTACTTC. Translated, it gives CASSPGGRGRFQETQYF.

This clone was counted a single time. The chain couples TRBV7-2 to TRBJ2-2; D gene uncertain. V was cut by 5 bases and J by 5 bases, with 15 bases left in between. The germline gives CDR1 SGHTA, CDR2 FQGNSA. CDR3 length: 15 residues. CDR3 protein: CASSLLDPRTGELFF. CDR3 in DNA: TGTGCCAGCAGCCTATTAGACCCTAGAACCGGGGAGCTGTTTTTT. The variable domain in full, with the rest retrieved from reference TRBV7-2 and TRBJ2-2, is GAGVSQSPSNKVTEKGKDVELRCDPISGHTALYWYRQSLGQGLEFLIYFQGNSAPDKSGLPSDRFSAERTGGSVSTLTIQRTQQEDSAVYLCASSLLDPRTGELFFGEGSRLTVL.

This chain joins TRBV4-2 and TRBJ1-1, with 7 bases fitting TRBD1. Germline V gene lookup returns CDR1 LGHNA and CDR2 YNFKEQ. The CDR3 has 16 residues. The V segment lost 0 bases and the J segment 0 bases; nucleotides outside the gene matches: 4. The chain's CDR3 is CASSQDPGQVNTEAFF. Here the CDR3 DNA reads TGTGCCAGCAGCCAAGATCCTGGACAGGTGAACACTGAAGCTTTCTTT.

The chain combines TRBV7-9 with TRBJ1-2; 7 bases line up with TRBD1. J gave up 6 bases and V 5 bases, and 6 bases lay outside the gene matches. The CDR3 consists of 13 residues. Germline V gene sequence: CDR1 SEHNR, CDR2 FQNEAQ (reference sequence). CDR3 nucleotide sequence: TGTGCCAGCAGCCTGCGACAGGGCGATGGCTACACCTTC. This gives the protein CASSLRQGDGYTF. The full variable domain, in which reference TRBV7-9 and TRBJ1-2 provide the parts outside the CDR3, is DTGVSQNPRHKITKRGQNVTFRCDPISEHNRLYWYRQTLGQGPEFLTYFQNEAQLEKSRLLSDRFSAERPKGSFSTLEIQRTEQGDSAMYLCASSLRQGDGYTFGSGTRLTVV.

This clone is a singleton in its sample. The CDR3 DNA follows: TGTGCCAGCAGCCAGGCTAGCGGGGGCACGAGAAGCACAGATACGCAGTATTTT. It yields the protein CASSQASGGTRSTDTQYF. The chain has TRBV3-1 (or the pseudogene TRBV3-2) and TRBJ2-3, with TRBD2 matching over 10 bases. J gave up 0 bases and V 3 bases, and 9 bases lay outside the gene matches. Germline V gene lookup returns CDR1 LGHDT and CDR2 YNNKEL (reference sequence). The CDR3 loop spans 18 amino acids.